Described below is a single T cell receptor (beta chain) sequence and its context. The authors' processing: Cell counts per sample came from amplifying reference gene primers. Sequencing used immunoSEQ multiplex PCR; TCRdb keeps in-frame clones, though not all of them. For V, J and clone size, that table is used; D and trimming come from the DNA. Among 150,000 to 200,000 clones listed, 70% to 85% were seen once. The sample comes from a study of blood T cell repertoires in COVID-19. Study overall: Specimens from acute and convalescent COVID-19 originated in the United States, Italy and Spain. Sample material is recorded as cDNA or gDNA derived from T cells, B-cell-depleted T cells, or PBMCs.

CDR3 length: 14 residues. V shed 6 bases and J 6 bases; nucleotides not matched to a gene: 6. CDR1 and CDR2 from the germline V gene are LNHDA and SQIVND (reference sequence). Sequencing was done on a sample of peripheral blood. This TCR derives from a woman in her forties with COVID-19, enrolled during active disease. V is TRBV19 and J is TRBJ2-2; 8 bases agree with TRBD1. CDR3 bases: TGTGCCAGTAGAGTTACAGGGGGTCCCGGGGAGCTGTTTTTT. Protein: CASRVTGGPGELFF.